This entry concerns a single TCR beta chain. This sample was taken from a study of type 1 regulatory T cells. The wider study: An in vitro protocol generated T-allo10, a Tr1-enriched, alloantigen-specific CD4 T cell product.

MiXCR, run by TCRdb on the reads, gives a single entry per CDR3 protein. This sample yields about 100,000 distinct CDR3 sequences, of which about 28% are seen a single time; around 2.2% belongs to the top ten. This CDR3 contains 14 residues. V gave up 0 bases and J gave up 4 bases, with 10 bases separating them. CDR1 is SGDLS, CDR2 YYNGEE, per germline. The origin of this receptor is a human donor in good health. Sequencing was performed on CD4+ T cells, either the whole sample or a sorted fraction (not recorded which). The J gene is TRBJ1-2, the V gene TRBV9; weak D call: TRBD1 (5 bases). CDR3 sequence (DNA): TGTGCCAGCAGCGTAGAGGACATTAGCTATGGCTACACCTTC. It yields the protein CASSVEDISYGYTF. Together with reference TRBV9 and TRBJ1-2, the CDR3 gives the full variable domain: DSGVTQTPKHLITATGQRVTLRCSPRSGDLSVYWYQQSLDQGLQFLIQYYNGEERAKGNILERFSAQQFPDLHSELNLSSLELGDSALYFCASSVEDISYGYTFGSGTRLTVV.